These 3 T cell receptor beta chains share one sample of origin, sequenced in a study of T cell responses to AZD1222 COVID-19 vaccine. Repertoires were generated with immunoSEQ multiplex PCR, while TCRdb's copy carries only in-frame clones and drops some. This sample has around 170,000 clones, with about 90% found just once. This specimen was peripheral blood, taken 28 days after the second AZD1222 dose. Every receptor here comes from an adult who received the AZD1222 COVID-19 vaccine.

This chain links TRBV6-5 with TRBJ2-7; 7 nucleotides agree with TRBD1. Germline trimming cut 6 bases from V and 4 bases from J; bases unmatched to any gene: 9. The CDR3 is 14 amino acids. In germline, CDR1 is MNHEY, CDR2 SVGAGI. CDR3 amino acids: CASRSGTATYEQYF. The DNA of the CDR3 is TGTGCCAGCAGGTCCGGGACAGCAACATACGAGCAGTACTTC.

The gene calls are TRBV5-4 and TRBJ2-7; TRBD1 matches at 10 bases. The junction had 7 bases not matched to a gene; V was cut back by 0 bases and J by 7 bases. Germline V gives CDR1 SGHNT, CDR2 YYREEE (reference sequence). The CDR3 contains 15 residues. The CDR3 is CASSLGQGAWGEQYF. CDR3 DNA sequence: TGTGCCAGCAGCTTGGGACAGGGGGCTTGGGGGGAGCAGTACTTC.

V usage is TRBV5-8 and J usage is TRBJ1-2; possibly TRBD1 for D (6 bases). The CDR3 length is 15 residues. CDR1 is SGHTS and CDR2 is YDEGEE in the germline V gene. V lost 4 bases to trimming and J lost 4 bases, with 17 bases between them. CDR3 bases: TGTGCCAGCAGCACGGACTTCCGGGGGCTCTATGGCTACACCTTC. Protein sequence: CASSTDFRGLYGYTF.